The 17 T cell receptor beta chains given below trace back to one sample, sequenced in a study of blood T cells in healthy people across ages. Through a sample-barcoded 5' primer and a J-beta primer mix, a second PCR was run for roughly 6 to 11 cycles. TCRdb reanalysed the 5' RACE reads using MiXCR and keeps one entry per CDR3 protein. The sample contains over 1,300,000 distinct CDR3 sequences, approximately 63% of which appear only once. The sample comprised blood. These receptors were collected from a man in his late teens or twenties in good health.

This clonotype was seen just once. This chain connects TRBV10-2 to TRBJ1-2; D is perhaps TRBD1 (5 bases). The germline V and J ends were trimmed by 8 bases and 4 bases, with 20 bases remaining between them. The CDR3 sequence is 15 residues long. Germline loops: CDR1 WSHSY, CDR2 SAAADI. The CDR3 loop is CASARRGNLLYGYTF. The CDR3 DNA is TGCGCCAGCGCCCGGCGGGGGAATTTGCTCTATGGCTACACCTTC.

This clonotype was seen a single time. This chain uses TRBV7-2 with TRBJ2-1; D uncertain. Germline-derived CDR1 and CDR2 are SGHTA and FQGNSA. V shed 2 bases and J shed 8 bases, with 10 bases lying between them. There are 13 residues in the CDR3. CDR3 nucleotides: TGTGCCAGCAGCTTATCCGGGTTCGATGAGCAGTTCTTC. This codes for CASSLSGFDEQFF.

This clonotype has a handful of counts. The chain is built from TRBV7-2 and TRBJ1-5; the D is unclear. Germline values: CDR1 SGHTA, CDR2 FQGNSA. Trimming cost V 5 bases and J 6 bases, with 11 bases left between them. The CDR3 length is 13 residues. CDR3 DNA: TGTGCCAGCAGCGCGAATAGGGCTCAGCCCCAGCATTTT. Protein product: CASSANRAQPQHF. Filled out from reference TRBV7-2 and TRBJ1-5, the complete variable domain reads GAGVSQSPSNKVTEKGKDVELRCDPISGHTALYWYRQSLGQGLEFLIYFQGNSAPDKSGLPSDRFSAERTGGSVSTLTIQRTQQEDSAVYLCASSANRAQPQHFGDGTRLSIL.

As to this clonotype: The junction shows a germline mismatch at one end, possibly a read error. This rearrangement joins TRBV2 to TRBJ2-2; no reliable D call. The CDR3 covers 12 residues. Germline V gene data show CDR1 as SNHLY and CDR2 as FYNNEI. CDR3 loop: CTSSQLTGELFF. Written as DNA, the CDR3 is TGTACCAGCAGCCAGCTGACCGGGGAGCTGTTTTTT.

V and J are TRBV29-1 and TRBJ2-1, with 10 bases fitting TRBD1. Germline trimming cut 5 bases from V and 9 bases from J; bases unmatched to any gene: 7. The CDR3 consists of 13 residues. Germline values: CDR1 SQVTM, CDR2 ANQGSEA. The CDR3 coding sequence is TGCAGCGTTAAAGGACAGGGGGGGGGTGAGCAGTTCTTC. This sequence encodes CSVKGQGGGEQFF.

Regarding this clonotype: At one end, the junction sequence differs from germline, possibly due to a read error. V usage is TRBV29-1 and J usage is TRBJ2-3; D gene ambiguous. This CDR3 region has 13 residues. The germline gives CDR1 SQVTM, CDR2 ANQGSEA. The CDR3 DNA sequence: TGCAGCGTTGATTCAGGAGTCACAGATATGCAGTATTTT. Its protein is CSVDSGVTDMQYF.

This chain links TRBV15 with TRBJ2-4; tentatively, D is TRBD1 or TRBD2 (5 bases each). The DNA end favors TRBJ2-5, so the J call may be wrong. Germline values: CDR1 LNHNV, CDR2 YYDKDF (reference sequence). The CDR3 extends over 13 amino acids. The CDR3 here is CATSGGVYETQYF. The CDR3 bases are TGTGCCACCAGCGGGGGAGTCTATGAGACCCAGTACTTC.

The chain is built from TRBV5-4 and TRBJ2-6; 7 nucleotides agree with TRBD1. The CDR3 sequence is 17 residues long. With V trimmed by 0 bases and J by 4 bases, 7 bases remained unmatched. Germline V gene lookup returns CDR1 SGHNT and CDR2 YYREEE (reference sequence). CDR3 sequence: CASSLARQGYGANVLTF. Written as DNA, the CDR3 is TGTGCCAGCAGCTTGGCAAGACAGGGCTACGGGGCCAACGTCCTGACTTTC.

The genes are TRBV10-2 and TRBJ2-1, with 8 bases that match TRBD1. CDR1 and CDR2 from the germline V gene are WSHSY and SAAADI. V dropped 6 bases and J dropped 7; count of bases not matched to a gene: 8. The CDR3 consists of 14 residues. CDR3 sequence (DNA): TGCGCCAGCAGCCAGGGGGCAAGCCCAAATGAGCAGTTCTTC. Translated, it gives CASSQGASPNEQFF.

Concerning this clonotype: A junction end diverges from the germline sequence, so it may reflect a read error. J is TRBJ1-6 and V is TRBV5-1; 9 nucleotides line up with TRBD1. Germline CDR1 reads SGHRS; CDR2 reads YFSETQ. The CDR3 runs to 19 residues. The CDR3 nucleotides are TGCGCCAGCAGCTTGGACGGCCCAACAGGGGGCGGATATAATTCGCCCCTCCACTTT. Protein: CASSLDGPTGGGYNSPLHF.

This clonotype was detected only a few times. V is TRBV5-1 and J is TRBJ2-1; the D gene is possibly TRBD2 (5 bases). The V gene's germline CDR1 is SGHRS and CDR2 YFSETQ. The CDR3 runs 15 residues. The V and J ends lost 4 bases and 6 bases respectively, with 17 bases between them. Here the CDR3 reads CASSPPGGLSNEQFF. The CDR3 DNA sequence: TGCGCCAGCAGCCCCCCCGGAGGCCTATCCAATGAGCAGTTCTTC.

This clonotype has a count of ten or more. The chain employs TRBV20-1 and TRBJ2-7; 10 bases line up with TRBD2. With 1 base clipped from V and 3 bases from J, the junction kept 6 bases outside the gene matches. This CDR3 spans 15 amino acids. Germline V gene lookup returns CDR1 DFQATT and CDR2 SNEGSKA (reference sequence). CDR3 region: CSARAAAGGIYEQYF. The CDR3 nucleotides read TGCAGTGCTAGAGCGGCAGCGGGAGGGATCTACGAGCAGTACTTC.

The chain couples TRBV6-1 to TRBJ1-2, with TRBD1 matching over 9 bases. Trimming took 1 base from V and 4 from J; bases not matched to a gene: 7. Germline V CDR1 and CDR2: MNHNS, SASEGT. The CDR3 covers 16 residues. The CDR3 bases are TGTGCCAGCAGTGAAGGGGACAGGGAGGGGCCCTATGGCTACACCTTC. It yields the protein CASSEGDREGPYGYTF.

V is TRBV10-1 and J is TRBJ1-5, with TRBD1 as a possible D gene (5 bases). CDR1 is WNHNN and CDR2 is SYGVQD in the germline V gene (reference sequence). Trimming took off 11 bases at V and 0 bases at J, with 11 bases between the two ends. This CDR3 is 13 amino acids long. DNA for the CDR3: TGCGCCGGGGGGAAATTTAGCAATCAGCCCCAGCATTTT. This gives the protein CAGGKFSNQPQHF.

On this clonotype itself: One junction end does not reproduce the germline sequence, and a read error may be involved. The chain is built from TRBV5-1 and TRBJ2-1; 8 nucleotides agree with TRBD2. The CDR3 sequence is 15 residues long. The germline V gene encodes CDR1 SGHRS and CDR2 YFSETQ. This CDR3 reads CASSLGTSSYNERLF. In DNA form, the CDR3 reads TGCGCCAGCAGCTTGGGGACTAGCTCCTACAATGAGCGGCTCTTC.

The chain combines TRBV20-1 with TRBJ1-1; TRBD1 matches at 9 bases. V shed 6 bases and J 7 bases; nucleotides not matched to a gene: 9. Germline CDR1 DFQATT, CDR2 SNEGSKA (reference sequence). This CDR3 region has 13 residues. CDR3 sequence reads: CSAFGTGQFEAFF. The CDR3 DNA follows: TGCAGTGCGTTCGGGACAGGGCAGTTTGAAGCTTTCTTT.

The chain couples TRBV7-2 to TRBJ2-1, with unresolved D. Germline CDR1 reads SGHTA; CDR2 reads FQGNSA. Trimming left V 5 bases short and J 6 bases short, with 17 bases between. This CDR3 has 15 residues. CDR3 nucleotide sequence: TGTGCCAGCAGCCCGCCCTGGGCTAGTCGCAATGAGCAGTTCTTC. Translated: CASSPPWASRNEQFF.